The rows below give T cell receptor beta chains drawn from one sample of a study of blood T cell repertoires in COVID-19. Using immunoSEQ multiplex PCR, the repertoire was profiled, and TCRdb retains in-frame clones only, with some absent. The table shows about 140,000 clones, with about four fifths occurring only once. The specimen was peripheral blood. Receptor source: a man between 65 and 85 years old who had recovered from COVID-19. The CDR3 runs from the conserved cysteine through the conserved F or W. Fields, in order: clone size, D gene, V gene, J gene, CDR3 DNA, CDR3 protein. D genes are given only for firm matches. Clone size is shown for a subset of rows, as once, few, many or a class of expanded clone.

clone size: -; D gene: -; V gene: TRBV30; J gene: TRBJ1-2; CDR3 DNA: TGTGCCTGGAGTGCCAACTCCGGTGGCTACACCTTC; CDR3 protein: CAWSANSGGYTF
clone size: few; D gene: TRBD1; V gene: TRBV30; J gene: TRBJ1-6; CDR3 DNA: TGTGCCTGGAGTTTCGGGACAGGGTACAATTCACCCCTCCACTTT; CDR3 protein: CAWSFGTGYNSPLHF
clone size: -; D gene: TRBD1; V gene: TRBV30; J gene: TRBJ1-6; CDR3 DNA: TGTGCCTGGAGGGGGGACAGGGGAAACTCACCCCTCCACTTT; CDR3 protein: CAWRGDRGNSPLHF
clone size: once; D gene: -; V gene: TRBV15; J gene: TRBJ2-5; CDR3 DNA: TGTGCCACCAGCACGGACACCCAAGAGACCCAGTACTTC; CDR3 protein: CATSTDTQETQYF
clone size: -; D gene: TRBD2; V gene: TRBV10-2; J gene: TRBJ2-7; CDR3 DNA: TGCGCCACCTGGACTAGCGGGATCTACGAGCAGTACTTC; CDR3 protein: CATWTSGIYEQYF
clone size: -; D gene: -; V gene: TRBV9; J gene: TRBJ2-7; CDR3 DNA: TGTGCCAGCAGCGGGGCGGGACGACAGAGCGAGCAGTACTTC; CDR3 protein: CASSGAGRQSEQYF
clone size: -; D gene: TRBD1; V gene: TRBV10-3; J gene: TRBJ2-1; CDR3 DNA: TGTGCCATCAGTGAGGGTTCTACTAGGGGGCGTCTCTTC; CDR3 protein: CAISEGSTRGRLF
clone size: -; D gene: -; V gene: TRBV5-1; J gene: TRBJ2-2; CDR3 DNA: TGCGCCAGCAGCCCTCACAGGGACACCGGGGAGCTGTTTTTT; CDR3 protein: CASSPHRDTGELFF
clone size: -; D gene: TRBD1; V gene: TRBV5-1; J gene: TRBJ1-2; CDR3 DNA: TGCGCCAGCAGCCAAGGGACAGGGTGGGGCGACACCTTC; CDR3 protein: CASSQGTGWGDTF
clone size: few; D gene: -; V gene: TRBV5-6; J gene: TRBJ1-1; CDR3 DNA: TGTGCCAGCAGCTCCTTCCCCACAGGGAGCGGCACTGAAGCTTTCTTT; CDR3 protein: CASSSFPTGSGTEAFF
clone size: -; D gene: -; V gene: TRBV4-3; J gene: TRBJ1-4; CDR3 DNA: TGCGCCAGCAGCCAAGGTCGAGCAACTAATGAAAAACTGTTTTTT; CDR3 protein: CASSQGRATNEKLFF
clone size: once; D gene: TRBD1; V gene: TRBV15; J gene: TRBJ1-5; CDR3 DNA: TGTGCCACCCAAAGACAGGGAGGCAATCAGCCCCAGCATTTT; CDR3 protein: CATQRQGGNQPQHF
clone size: -; D gene: -; V gene: TRBV29-1; J gene: TRBJ2-7; CDR3 DNA: TGCAGCGTTGAGATACAGGGTAGCGAGCAGTACTTC; CDR3 protein: CSVEIQGSEQYF
clone size: -; D gene: -; V gene: TRBV9; J gene: TRBJ1-1; CDR3 DNA: TGTGCCAGCAGCAAAACACGGGACACTGAAGCTTTCTTT; CDR3 protein: CASSKTRDTEAFF
clone size: -; D gene: TRBD2; V gene: TRBV27; J gene: TRBJ2-5; CDR3 DNA: TGTGCCAGCAGTTTATCATGGTCTAGCGGAGAAGGAGAGACCCAGTACTTC; CDR3 protein: CASSLSWSSGEGETQYF
clone size: -; D gene: TRBD1; V gene: TRBV19; J gene: TRBJ1-2; CDR3 DNA: TGTGCCAGTAGCTCCGACAGGGGCTATGGCTACACCTTC; CDR3 protein: CASSSDRGYGYTF
clone size: -; D gene: -; V gene: TRBV6-5; J gene: TRBJ1-1; CDR3 DNA: TGTGCCAGCAGTTTGGACGGAGGTTTGAACACTGAAGCTTTCTTT; CDR3 protein: CASSLDGGLNTEAFF
clone size: -; D gene: TRBD1; V gene: TRBV6-2/TRBV6-3; J gene: TRBJ1-5; CDR3 DNA: TGTGCCAGCAGCCCACCCCTCCGGGACAGGGGGCGACAGCCCCAGCATTTT; CDR3 protein: CASSPPLRDRGRQPQHF
clone size: -; D gene: -; V gene: TRBV30; J gene: TRBJ1-5; CDR3 DNA: TGTGCCTGGAGTTCAGGGATTAATAGCAATCAGCCCCAGCATTTT; CDR3 protein: CAWSSGINSNQPQHF
clone size: few; D gene: TRBD2; V gene: TRBV6-2/TRBV6-3; J gene: TRBJ2-1; CDR3 DNA: TGTGCCAGCAGTCGCGGGAGGGCTGGTAGTGAGCAGTTCTTC; CDR3 protein: CASSRGRAGSEQFF
clone size: -; D gene: TRBD2; V gene: TRBV7-6; J gene: TRBJ2-3; CDR3 DNA: TGTGCCACAAAGCGGGAGGATACAGATACGCAGTATTTT; CDR3 protein: CATKREDTDTQYF